What follows are 10 T cell receptor beta chains derived from one specimen sequenced in a study of CD8+ T cells in alopecia areata. Sequencing used cDNA as its template, made by extracting RNA and reverse transcribing it. Sequencing used immunoSEQ multiplex PCR; TCRdb keeps in-frame clones, though not all of them. The sample has roughly 180,000 clones, about 51% seen once. The treatment denotes: oral pan-JAK inhibitor, 5-10 mg twice daily. The sample consisted of CD8+ T cells sorted from blood, taken at roughly week 52, from a patient treated with tofacitinib. All receptors derive from a human donor with alopecia areata.

The rearrangement uses TRBV2 and TRBJ2-7, with no clear D. This CDR3 is 11 amino acids long. Trimming took 6 bases from V and 6 from J, leaving 9 bases between them. The germline gives CDR1 SNHLY, CDR2 FYNNEI. The CDR3 reads CASRVTVEQYF. CDR3 in DNA: TGTGCCAGCAGGGTAACCGTCGAGCAGTACTTC.

The rearrangement uses TRBV27 and TRBJ2-5; 9 bases line up with TRBD1. Germline V gene sequence: CDR1 MNHEY, CDR2 SMNVEV (reference sequence). J lost 5 bases, V lost 6 bases, and 7 bases had no gene match. CDR3 length: 14 residues. This CDR3 reads CASSPWDRDETQYF. CDR3 nucleotides: TGTGCCAGCAGCCCGTGGGACAGGGATGAGACCCAGTACTTC.

This clone was observed a handful of times. The chain employs TRBV5-6 and TRBJ1-1, with 9 bases identical to TRBD1. V was pared by 4 bases and J by 5 bases, with 18 bases of the junction left unmatched. Germline values: CDR1 SGHDT, CDR2 YYEEEE. CDR3 length: 18 residues. Here the CDR3 reads CASSQGEVTDRGETEAFF. The CDR3 nucleotides are TGTGCCAGCAGCCAGGGGGAGGTCACGGACAGGGGAGAGACTGAAGCTTTCTTT.

The gene calls are TRBV19 and TRBJ2-3, with D perhaps matching TRBD2 (6 bases). V was pared by 3 bases and J by 3 bases, with 13 bases between. Germline V lookup: CDR1 LNHDA, CDR2 SQIVND (reference sequence). The CDR3 extends over 15 amino acids. The CDR3 DNA reads TGTGCCAGTAGTATTGATCGGGAGTGGACAGATACGCAGTATTTT. This translates into CASSIDREWTDTQYF.

The chain has TRBV2 and TRBJ2-7; D not resolved. The germline gives CDR1 SNHLY, CDR2 FYNNEI. V was pared by 4 bases and J by 4 bases, with 2 bases between. The CDR3 has 10 residues. Here the CDR3 DNA reads TGTGCCAGCAGTGGGTACGAGCAGTACTTC. Amino acid sequence: CASSGYEQYF.

V gene TRBV27 combines with J gene TRBJ2-7; the D is unclear. The V end was cut by 1 base, the J end by 5 bases, with 9 bases between. The CDR3 has 13 amino acids. From germline, CDR1 is MNHEY and CDR2 SMNVEV (reference sequence). The CDR3 loop reads CASSLLVGHEQYF. In DNA form, the CDR3 reads TGTGCCAGCAGTTTATTGGTCGGGCACGAGCAGTACTTC.

The chain employs TRBV27 and TRBJ1-4; the D is unclear. This CDR3 contains 15 residues. Trimming cost V 5 bases and J 8 bases, with 18 bases left between them. Germline lookup yields CDR1 MNHEY and CDR2 SMNVEV (reference sequence). Written as DNA, the CDR3 is TGTGCCAGCAGTCCTGCGTTGCACGCACTGGAAAAACTGTTTTTT. This translates into CASSPALHALEKLFF.

In this sample, this clone turned up a few times. This rearrangement joins TRBV30 to TRBJ2-3, with D uncertain. The CDR3 spans 12 residues. Germline V gene sequence: CDR1 GTSNPN, CDR2 SVGIG (reference sequence). Trimming removed 2 bases from V and 5 bases from J, with 8 bases in between. CDR3 in DNA: TGTGCCTGGAGTACTCTCCGAGATACGCAGTATTTT. It specifies CAWSTLRDTQYF.

This clone has a handful of counts. This chain connects TRBV6-1 to TRBJ2-6; 9 bases line up with TRBD1. The CDR3 contains 17 residues. Germline V gene sequence: CDR1 MNHNS, CDR2 SASEGT. V was clipped by 4 bases and J by 2 bases; unmatched bases: 6. The chain's CDR3 is CASSVWTGAAGANVLTF. The CDR3 DNA reads TGTGCCAGCAGTGTTTGGACAGGGGCCGCTGGGGCCAACGTCCTGACTTTC.

The V gene is TRBV27, the J gene TRBJ2-2, with a tentative D call TRBD1 (5 bases). Germline loops: CDR1 MNHEY, CDR2 SMNVEV (reference sequence). This CDR3 is 14 amino acids long. Trimming took off 6 bases at V and 7 bases at J, with 15 bases between the two ends. CDR3 coding DNA: TGTGCCAGCAGATGGGGCAGGGTGAGCGGGGAGCTGTTTTTT. Amino acid sequence: CASRWGRVSGELFF.